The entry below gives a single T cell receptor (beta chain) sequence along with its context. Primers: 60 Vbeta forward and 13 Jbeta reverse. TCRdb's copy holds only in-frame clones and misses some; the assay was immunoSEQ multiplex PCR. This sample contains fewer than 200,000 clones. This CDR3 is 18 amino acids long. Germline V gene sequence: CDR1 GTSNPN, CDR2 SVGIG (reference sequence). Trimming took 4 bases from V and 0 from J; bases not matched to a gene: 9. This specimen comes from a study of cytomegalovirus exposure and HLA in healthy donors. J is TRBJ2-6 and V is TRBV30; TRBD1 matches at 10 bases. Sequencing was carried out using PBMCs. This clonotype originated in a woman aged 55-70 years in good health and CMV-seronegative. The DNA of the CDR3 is TGTGCCTGGATAGGGGACAGGGGTCCCCTCTCTGGGGCCAACGTCCTGACTTTC. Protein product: CAWIGDRGPLSGANVLTF.